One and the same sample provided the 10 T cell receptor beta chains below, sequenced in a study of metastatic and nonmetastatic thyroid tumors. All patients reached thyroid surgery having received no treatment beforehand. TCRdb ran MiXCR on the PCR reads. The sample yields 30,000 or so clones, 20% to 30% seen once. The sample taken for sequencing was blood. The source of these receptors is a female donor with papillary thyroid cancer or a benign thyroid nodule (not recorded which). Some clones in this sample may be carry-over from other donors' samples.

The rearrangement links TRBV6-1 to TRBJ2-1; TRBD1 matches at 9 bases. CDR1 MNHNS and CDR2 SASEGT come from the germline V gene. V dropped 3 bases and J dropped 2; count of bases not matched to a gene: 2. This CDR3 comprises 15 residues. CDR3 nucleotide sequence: TGTGCCAGCAGTGAGACAGGGGGTGCCTACAATGAGCAGTTCTTC. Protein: CASSETGGAYNEQFF.

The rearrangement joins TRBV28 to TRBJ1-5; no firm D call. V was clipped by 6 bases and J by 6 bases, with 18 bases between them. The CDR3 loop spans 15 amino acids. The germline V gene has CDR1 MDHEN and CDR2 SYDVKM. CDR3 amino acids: CASRTGPGCGQPQHF. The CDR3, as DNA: TGTGCCAGCAGGACGGGCCCAGGTTGCGGTCAGCCCCAGCATTTT.

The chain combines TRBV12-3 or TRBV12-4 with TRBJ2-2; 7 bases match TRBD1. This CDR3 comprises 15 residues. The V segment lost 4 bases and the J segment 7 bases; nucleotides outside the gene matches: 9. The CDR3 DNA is TGTGCCAGCAGTTCGTTGACAGGGTTTGACGGGGAGCTGTTTTTT. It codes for CASSSLTGFDGELFF.

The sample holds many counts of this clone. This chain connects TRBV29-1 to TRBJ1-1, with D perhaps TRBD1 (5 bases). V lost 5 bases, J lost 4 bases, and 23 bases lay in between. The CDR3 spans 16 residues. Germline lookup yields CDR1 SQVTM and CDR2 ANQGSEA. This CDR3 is CSVLRKPGVSSTEAFF. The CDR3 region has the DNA TGCAGCGTTCTCAGAAAACCGGGGGTTTCCTCCACTGAAGCTTTCTTT.

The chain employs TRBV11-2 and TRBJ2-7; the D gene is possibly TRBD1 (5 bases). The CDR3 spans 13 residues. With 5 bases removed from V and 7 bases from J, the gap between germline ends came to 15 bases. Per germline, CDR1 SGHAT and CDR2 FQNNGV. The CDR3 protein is CASSHTGSGEQYF. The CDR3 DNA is TGTGCCAGCAGCCATACAGGTTCTGGAGAGCAGTACTTC.

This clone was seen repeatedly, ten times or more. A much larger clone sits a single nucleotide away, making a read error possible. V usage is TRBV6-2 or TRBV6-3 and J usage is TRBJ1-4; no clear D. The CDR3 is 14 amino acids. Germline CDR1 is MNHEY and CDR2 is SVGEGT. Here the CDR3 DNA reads TGTGCTAGCAGTTATAGGACTGACCTCGAAAAACTGTTTTTT. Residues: CASSYRTDLEKLFF.

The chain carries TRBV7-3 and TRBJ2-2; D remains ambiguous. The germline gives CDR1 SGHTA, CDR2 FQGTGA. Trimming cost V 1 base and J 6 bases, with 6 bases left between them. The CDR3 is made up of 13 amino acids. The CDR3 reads CASSLIGPGELFF. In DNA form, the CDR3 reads TGTGCCAGCAGCTTAATAGGGCCCGGGGAGCTGTTTTTT.

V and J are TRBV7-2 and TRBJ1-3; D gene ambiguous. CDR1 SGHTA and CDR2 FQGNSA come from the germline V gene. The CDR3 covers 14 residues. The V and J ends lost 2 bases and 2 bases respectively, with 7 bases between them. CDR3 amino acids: CASSLQPTGNTIYF. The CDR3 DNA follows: TGTGCCAGCAGCTTACAGCCGACTGGAAACACCATATATTTT.

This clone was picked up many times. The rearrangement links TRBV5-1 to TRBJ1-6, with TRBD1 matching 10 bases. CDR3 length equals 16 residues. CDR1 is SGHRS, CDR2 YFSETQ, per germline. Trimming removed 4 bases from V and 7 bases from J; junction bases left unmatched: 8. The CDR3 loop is CASSSRPGQGNSPLHF. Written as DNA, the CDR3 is TGCGCCAGCAGCAGCAGACCGGGACAGGGGAATTCACCCCTCCACTTT.

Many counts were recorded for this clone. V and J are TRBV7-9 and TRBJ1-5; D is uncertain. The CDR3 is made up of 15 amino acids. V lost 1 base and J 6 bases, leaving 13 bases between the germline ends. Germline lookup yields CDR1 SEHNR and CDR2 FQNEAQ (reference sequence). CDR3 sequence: CASSLGAEMGQPQHF. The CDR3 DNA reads TGTGCCAGCAGCTTAGGGGCGGAGATGGGTCAGCCCCAGCATTTT.